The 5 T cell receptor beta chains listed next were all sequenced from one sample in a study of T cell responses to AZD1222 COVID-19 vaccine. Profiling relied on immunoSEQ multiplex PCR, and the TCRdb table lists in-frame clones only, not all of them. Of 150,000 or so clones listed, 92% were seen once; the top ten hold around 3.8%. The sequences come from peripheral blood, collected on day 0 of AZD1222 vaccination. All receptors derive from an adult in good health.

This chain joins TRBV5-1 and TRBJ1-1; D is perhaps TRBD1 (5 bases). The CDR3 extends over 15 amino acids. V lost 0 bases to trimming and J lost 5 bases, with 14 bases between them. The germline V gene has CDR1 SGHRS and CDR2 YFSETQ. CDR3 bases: TGCGCCAGCAGCTTGGAGCCAGGGAGTGGAACTGAAGCTTTCTTT. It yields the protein CASSLEPGSGTEAFF.

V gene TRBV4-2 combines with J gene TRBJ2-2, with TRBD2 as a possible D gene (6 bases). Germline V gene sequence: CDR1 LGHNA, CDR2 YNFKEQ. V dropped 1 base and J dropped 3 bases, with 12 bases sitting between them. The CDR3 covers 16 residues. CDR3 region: CASSQVASVYTGELFF. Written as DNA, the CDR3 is TGTGCCAGCAGCCAAGTCGCTAGCGTATACACCGGGGAGCTGTTTTTT.

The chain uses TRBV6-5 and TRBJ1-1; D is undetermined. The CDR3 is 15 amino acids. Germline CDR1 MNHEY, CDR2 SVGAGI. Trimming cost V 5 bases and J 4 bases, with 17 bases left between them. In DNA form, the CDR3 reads TGTGCCAGCAGTATGGAGATCTCCTGGGGCACTGAAGCTTTCTTT. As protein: CASSMEISWGTEAFF.

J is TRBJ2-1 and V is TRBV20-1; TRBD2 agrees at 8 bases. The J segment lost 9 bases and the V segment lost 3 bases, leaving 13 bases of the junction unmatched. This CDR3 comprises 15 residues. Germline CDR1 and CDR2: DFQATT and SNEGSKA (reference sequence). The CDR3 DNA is TGCAGTGCTAGTGGGGAACTAGCGGTTACAGGTGAGCAGTTCTTC. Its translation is CSASGELAVTGEQFF.

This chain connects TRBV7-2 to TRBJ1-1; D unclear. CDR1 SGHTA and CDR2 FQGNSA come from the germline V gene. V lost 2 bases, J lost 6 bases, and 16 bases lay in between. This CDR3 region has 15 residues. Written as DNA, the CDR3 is TGTGCCAGCAGCTTAAAGTCGATCCGGGCAGCTGAAGCTTTCTTT. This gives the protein CASSLKSIRAAEAFF.